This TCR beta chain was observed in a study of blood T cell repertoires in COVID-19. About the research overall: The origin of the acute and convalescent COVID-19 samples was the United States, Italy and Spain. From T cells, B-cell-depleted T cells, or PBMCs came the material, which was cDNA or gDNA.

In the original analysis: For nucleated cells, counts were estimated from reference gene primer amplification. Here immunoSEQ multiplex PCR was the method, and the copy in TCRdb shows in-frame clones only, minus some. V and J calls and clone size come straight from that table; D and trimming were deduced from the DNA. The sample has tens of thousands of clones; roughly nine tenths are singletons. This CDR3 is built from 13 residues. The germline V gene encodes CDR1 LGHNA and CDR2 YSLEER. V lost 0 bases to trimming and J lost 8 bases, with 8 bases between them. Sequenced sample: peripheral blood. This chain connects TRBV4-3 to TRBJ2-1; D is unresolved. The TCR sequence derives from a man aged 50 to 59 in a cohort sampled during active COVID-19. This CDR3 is CASSQDIYDEQFF. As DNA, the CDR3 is TGCGCCAGCAGCCAAGATATTTATGATGAGCAGTTCTTC.